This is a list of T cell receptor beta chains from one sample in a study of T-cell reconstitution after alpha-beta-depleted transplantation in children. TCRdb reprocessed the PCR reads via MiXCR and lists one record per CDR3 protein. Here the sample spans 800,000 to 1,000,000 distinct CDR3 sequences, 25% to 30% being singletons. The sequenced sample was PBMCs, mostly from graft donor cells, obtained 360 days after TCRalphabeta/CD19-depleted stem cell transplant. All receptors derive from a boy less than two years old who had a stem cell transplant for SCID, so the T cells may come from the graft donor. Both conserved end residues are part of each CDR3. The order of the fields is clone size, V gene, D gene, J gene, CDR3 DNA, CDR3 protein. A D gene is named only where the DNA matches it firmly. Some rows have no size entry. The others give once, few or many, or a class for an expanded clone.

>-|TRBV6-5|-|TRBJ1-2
TGTGCCAGCAGTTTTCGGGGTCTGGGGAACTATGGCTACACCTTC
CASSFRGLGNYGYTF
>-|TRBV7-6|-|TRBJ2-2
TGTGCCAGCAGCTTCGAGCCAGGGCACACCGGGGAGCTGTTTTTT
CASSFEPGHTGELFF
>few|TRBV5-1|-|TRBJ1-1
TGCGCCAGCAGCTTGGTAGGCAGGGAGACTGAAGCTTTCTTT
CASSLVGRETEAFF
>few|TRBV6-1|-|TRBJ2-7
TGTGCCAGCGGAGGGGGGGTGGATAGGTACTTC
CASGGGVDRYF
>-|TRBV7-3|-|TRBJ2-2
TGTGCCAGCAGCTTAAAAGGGGGGCCAGGAGGCACCGGGGAGCTGTTTTTT
CASSLKGGPGGTGELFF
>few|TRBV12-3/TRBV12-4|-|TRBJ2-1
TGTGCCAGCCGTTTCACCGACAGTTACAATGAGCAGTTCTTC
CASRFTDSYNEQFF
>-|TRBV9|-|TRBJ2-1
TGTGCCAGCAGCCCGAGGGGTAGCGAGGGGTCCTACAATGAGCAGTTCTTC
CASSPRGSEGSYNEQFF
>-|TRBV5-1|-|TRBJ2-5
TGCGCCAGCAGCTTTTTAAGGGGCATACAAGAGACCCAGTACTTC
CASSFLRGIQETQYF
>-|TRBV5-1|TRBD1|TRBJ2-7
TGCGCCAGCAGCTTGGAGGGACAGGGCCGCTACGAGCAGTACTTC
CASSLEGQGRYEQYF
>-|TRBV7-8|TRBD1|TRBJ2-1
TGTGCCAGCAGCCGGGACAGCCACACCTACAATGAGCAGTTCTTC
CASSRDSHTYNEQFF
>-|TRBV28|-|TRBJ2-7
TGTGCCAGCGCCCCAGTGGGGGACTACGAGCAGTACTTC
CASAPVGDYEQYF
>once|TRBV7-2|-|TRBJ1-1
TGTGCCAGCAGGGGTTCCAGGGTCCTGAACACTGAAGCTTTCTTT
CASRGSRVLNTEAFF
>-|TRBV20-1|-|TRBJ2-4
TGCAGTGCTAGCGTAGAAAACATTCAGTACTTC
CSASVENIQYF
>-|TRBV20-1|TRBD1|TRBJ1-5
TGCAGTGCAACGTCCGGGACAGCAACGGGGCCCCAGCATTTT
CSATSGTATGPQHF
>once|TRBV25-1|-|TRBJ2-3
TGTGCCAGCAGTGAATTCGGCAGGGTTTCCCTAACAGATACGCAGTATTTT
CASSEFGRVSLTDTQYF
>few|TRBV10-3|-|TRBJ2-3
TGTGCCATCAGTGATGGAGACACCACAGATACGCAGTATTTT
CAISDGDTTDTQYF
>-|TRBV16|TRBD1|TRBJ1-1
TGTGCCAGCAGCCAATCGCCGCAGGGGGCCGGGAGCACTGAAGCTTTCTTT
CASSQSPQGAGSTEAFF
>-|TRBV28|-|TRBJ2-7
TGTGCCAGCAGTCCCTCGGACTTGAGCTCCTACGAGCAGTACTTC
CASSPSDLSSYEQYF
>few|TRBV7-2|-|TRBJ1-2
TGTGCCAGCAGCTTAAGCCAGGTTCTATATGGCTACACCTTC
CASSLSQVLYGYTF
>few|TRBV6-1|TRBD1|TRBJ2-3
TGTGCCAGCAGACCCGGGACAGGTAGCACAGATACGCAGTATTTT
CASRPGTGSTDTQYF
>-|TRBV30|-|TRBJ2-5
TGTGCCTGGAGCCACGCCGGAGAGACCCAGTACTTC
CAWSHAGETQYF
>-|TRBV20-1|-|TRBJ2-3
TGCAGTTCCCCGAGGGAAGATGGCACAGATACGCAGTATTTT
CSSPREDGTDTQYF
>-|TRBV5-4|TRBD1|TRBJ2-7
TGTGCCAGCAGCTCGGGAACCGGGACAGGGGCCTTGATCGGCTACGAGCAGTACTTC
CASSSGTGTGALIGYEQYF
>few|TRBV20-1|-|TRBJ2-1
TGCAGTGCCAGCCCGACCAATGAGCAGTTCTTC
CSASPTNEQFF
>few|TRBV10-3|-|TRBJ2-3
TGTGCCATCAGTGAGTCAAAGCTCCGCACAGATACGCAGTATTTT
CAISESKLRTDTQYF
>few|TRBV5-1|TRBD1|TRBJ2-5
TGCGCCAGCAGCTGGGCGACAGGGTTGAGGGAGACCCAGTACTTC
CASSWATGLRETQYF
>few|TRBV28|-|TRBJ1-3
TGTGCCAGCAGCCCTTCACAAGGACCCTCTGGAAACACCATATATTTT
CASSPSQGPSGNTIYF
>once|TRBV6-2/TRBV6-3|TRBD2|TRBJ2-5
TGTGCCAGCAGTTACGCGGGGGGGTCCGTAAAGGAGACCCAGTACTTC
CASSYAGGSVKETQYF
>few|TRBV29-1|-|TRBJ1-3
TGCAGCGTTGATTCGGGAAACACCATATATTTT
CSVDSGNTIYF
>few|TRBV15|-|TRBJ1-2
TGTGCCACCAGTCCGGAGGAGTCCGGTGGCTACACCTTC
CATSPEESGGYTF
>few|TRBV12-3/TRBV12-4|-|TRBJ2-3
TGTGCCAGCAGTTTAGGCTCACAAGGCACAGATACGCAGTATTTT
CASSLGSQGTDTQYF
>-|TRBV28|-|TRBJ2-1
TGTGCCAGCAGTTTGCAGCGCGCCTCCTACAATGAGCAGTTCTTC
CASSLQRASYNEQFF
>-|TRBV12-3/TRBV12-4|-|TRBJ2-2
TGTGCCAGCAGTTTAGCGAAGGGCAACACCGGGGAGCTGTTTTTT
CASSLAKGNTGELFF
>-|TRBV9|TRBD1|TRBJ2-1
TGTGCCAGCAGCGGTCCAGGGGGCCTCTACAATGAGCAGTTCTTC
CASSGPGGLYNEQFF
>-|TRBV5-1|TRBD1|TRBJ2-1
TGCGCCAGCAGCCCCAGGGGGCCCCAAAACAATGAGCAGTTCTTC
CASSPRGPQNNEQFF
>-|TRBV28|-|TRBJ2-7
TGTGCCAGCAGCCCAGAGGGATTCACCTACGAGCAGTACTTC
CASSPEGFTYEQYF
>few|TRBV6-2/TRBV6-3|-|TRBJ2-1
TGTGCCAGCAGTCCGGACCCCTCCCGCAGGGTTTACCACAATGAGCAGTTCTTC
CASSPDPSRRVYHNEQFF
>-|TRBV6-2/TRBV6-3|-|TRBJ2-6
TGTGCCAGCAGTTCCTTTAACCGTGGGGCCAACGTCCTGACTTTC
CASSSFNRGANVLTF
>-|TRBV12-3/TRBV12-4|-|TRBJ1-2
TGTGCCAGCAGTTTTGAACGGAACTATGGCTACACCTTC
CASSFERNYGYTF
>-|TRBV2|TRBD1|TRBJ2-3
TGTGCCAGCAGTGGGCGGGACAGGGGAGGCACAGATACGCAGTATTTT
CASSGRDRGGTDTQYF
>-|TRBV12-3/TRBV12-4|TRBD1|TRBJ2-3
TGTGCCAGCAGGTGGACAGGGGCCCCAGATACGCAGTATTTT
CASRWTGAPDTQYF
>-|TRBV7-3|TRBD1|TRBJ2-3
TGTGCCAGCAGCTCGGGACAGCCAGCCGATACGCAGTATTTT
CASSSGQPADTQYF
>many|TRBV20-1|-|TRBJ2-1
TGCAGTGCTAGTCGTGTGGGACTTCAGAATGAGCAGTTCTTC
CSASRVGLQNEQFF
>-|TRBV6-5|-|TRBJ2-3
TGTGCCAGCAGTTATGGAAATTCAGATACGCAGTATTTT
CASSYGNSDTQYF
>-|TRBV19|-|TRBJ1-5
TGTGCCAGTAGCAATGGAGTCAATCAGCCCCAGCATTTT
CASSNGVNQPQHF
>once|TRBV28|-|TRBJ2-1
TGTGCCAGCAGTTTGTACGGCAGGGTCCGTTTATCCTACAATGAGCAGTTCTTC
CASSLYGRVRLSYNEQFF
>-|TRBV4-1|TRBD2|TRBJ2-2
TGCGCCAGCAGCCAATTCGGACTAGCGGGGTTAACCGGGGAGCTGTTTTTT
CASSQFGLAGLTGELFF
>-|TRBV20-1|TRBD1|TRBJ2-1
TGCAGTGCTAGAGATTGGGGACAGGGGTACAATGAGCAGTTCTTC
CSARDWGQGYNEQFF
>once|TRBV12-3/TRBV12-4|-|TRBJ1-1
TGTGCCAGCAGTGACTGGGCCAACACTGAAGCTTTCTTT
CASSDWANTEAFF
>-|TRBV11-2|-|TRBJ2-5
TGTGCCAGCAGCTTCGGACCGGCACGAGAGACCCAGTACTTC
CASSFGPARETQYF
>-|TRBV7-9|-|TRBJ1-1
TGTGCCAGCAGCTTCCTGTTGACGGGCACTGAAGCTTTCTTT
CASSFLLTGTEAFF
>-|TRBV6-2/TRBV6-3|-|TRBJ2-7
TGTGCCAGCAGTGGACGACAGGTAACGCGGCAGTACTTC
CASSGRQVTRQYF